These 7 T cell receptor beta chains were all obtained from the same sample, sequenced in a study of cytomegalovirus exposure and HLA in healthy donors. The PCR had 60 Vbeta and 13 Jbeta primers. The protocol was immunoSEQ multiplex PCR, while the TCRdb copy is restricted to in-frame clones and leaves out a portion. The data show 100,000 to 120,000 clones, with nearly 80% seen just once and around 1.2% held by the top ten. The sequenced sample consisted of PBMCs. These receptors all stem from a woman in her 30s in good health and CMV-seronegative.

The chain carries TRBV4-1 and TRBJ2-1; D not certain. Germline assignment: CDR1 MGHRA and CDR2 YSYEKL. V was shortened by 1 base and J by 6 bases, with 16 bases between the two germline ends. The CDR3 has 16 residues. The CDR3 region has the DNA TGCGCCAGCAGCCAAGTTGTCAGGATTGAGATCAATGAGCAGTTCTTC. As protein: CASSQVVRIEINEQFF.

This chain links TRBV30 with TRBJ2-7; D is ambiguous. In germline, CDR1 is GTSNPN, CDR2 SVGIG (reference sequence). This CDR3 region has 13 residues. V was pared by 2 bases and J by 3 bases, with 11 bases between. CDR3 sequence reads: CAWSLELHYEQYF. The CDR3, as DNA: TGTGCCTGGAGTTTGGAGCTTCACTACGAGCAGTACTTC.

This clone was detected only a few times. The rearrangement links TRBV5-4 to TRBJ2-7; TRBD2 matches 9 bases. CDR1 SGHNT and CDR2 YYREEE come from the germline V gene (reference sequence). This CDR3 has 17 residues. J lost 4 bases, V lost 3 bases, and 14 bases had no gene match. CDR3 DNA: TGTGCCAGCAGCTGGGGGGTTAGCGGGAGTGGGGGTTACGAGCAGTACTTC. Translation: CASSWGVSGSGGYEQYF.

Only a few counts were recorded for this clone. CDR3 sequence (DNA): TGTGCCTGTTCGCCCGGGGCTAGCGGCTACAATGAGCAGTTCTTC. It is translated as CACSPGASGYNEQFF. The chain uses TRBV19 and TRBJ2-1, with 7 bases lining up with TRBD2. CDR3 length: 15 residues. Per the germline V gene, CDR1 is LNHDA and CDR2 is SQIVND (reference sequence). J lost 3 bases, V lost 11 bases, and 13 bases had no gene match.

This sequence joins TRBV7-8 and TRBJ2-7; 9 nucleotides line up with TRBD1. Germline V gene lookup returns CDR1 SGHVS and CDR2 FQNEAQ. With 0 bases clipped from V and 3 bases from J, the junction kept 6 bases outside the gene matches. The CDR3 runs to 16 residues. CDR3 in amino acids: CASSLALGQGSYEQYF. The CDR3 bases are TGTGCCAGCAGCTTAGCCCTGGGACAGGGTAGCTACGAGCAGTACTTC.

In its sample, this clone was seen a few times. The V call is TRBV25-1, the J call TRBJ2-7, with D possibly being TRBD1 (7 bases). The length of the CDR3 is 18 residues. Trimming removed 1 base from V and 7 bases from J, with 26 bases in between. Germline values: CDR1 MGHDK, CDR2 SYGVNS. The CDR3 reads CASSEFSRGVAEVEEQYF. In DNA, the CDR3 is TGTGCCAGCAGTGAATTCTCCAGGGGGGTAGCGGAGGTCGAAGAGCAGTACTTC.

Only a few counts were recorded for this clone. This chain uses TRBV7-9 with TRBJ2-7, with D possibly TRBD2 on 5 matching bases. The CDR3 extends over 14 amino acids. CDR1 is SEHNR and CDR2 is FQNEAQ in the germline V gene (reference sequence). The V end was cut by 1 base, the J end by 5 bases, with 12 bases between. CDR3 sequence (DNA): TGTGCCAGCAGCTTAGTCGGGAAGAGAGACGAGCAGTACTTC. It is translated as CASSLVGKRDEQYF.